This T cell receptor (beta chain) is from a study of blood T cell repertoires in COVID-19. About the study: Specimens from acute and convalescent COVID-19 originated in the United States, Italy and Spain. The cDNA or gDNA used as material had been derived from T cells, B-cell-depleted T cells, or PBMCs.

J was trimmed by 7 bases and V by 7 bases; bases with no gene match: 9. The CDR3 runs 13 residues. Germline CDR1 and CDR2: LNHDA and SQIVND (reference sequence). TCRdb's table, derived via immunoSEQ multiplex PCR, lists solely in-frame clones and lacks some. The sample has about 480,000 clones, around 89% seen once; the top ten hold roughly 4%. The sample was peripheral blood. This TCR derives from a young woman with acute or convalescent COVID-19. The chain carries TRBV19 and TRBJ2-7; 8 bases are a match to TRBD1. In DNA form, the CDR3 reads TGTGCCAGTATGATCACAGGGGGAGAGGAGCAGTACTTC. Translating it yields CASMITGGEEQYF.